Below, 31 T cell receptor beta chains from the same sample are listed, as sequenced in a study of T cell responses to AZD1222 COVID-19 vaccine. TCRdb's copy holds only in-frame clones and misses some; the assay was immunoSEQ multiplex PCR. The table shows 89,000 or so clones, with 75% to 90% occurring only once. The sequenced sample was peripheral blood, obtained on day 0 of AZD1222 vaccination. The receptors come from an adult in good health.

This CDR3 is CASSHNTGELFF. CDR3 coding DNA: TGTGCCAGCAGCCACAACACCGGGGAGCTGTTTTTT. This sequence joins TRBV14 and TRBJ2-2; D is uncertain. V lost 3 bases to trimming and J lost 2 bases, with 1 base between them. Germline loops: CDR1 SGHDN, CDR2 FVKESK. The CDR3 contains 12 residues.

The table lists this clone with a few counts. The chain recombines TRBV2 with TRBJ2-7, with TRBD1 identical over 8 bases. Germline V gene lookup returns CDR1 SNHLY and CDR2 FYNNEI. The CDR3 contains 14 residues. After removal of 7 bases from V and 5 bases from J, the junction contained 10 bases not matched to a gene. The CDR3 loop reads CASKKDRAFHEQYF. As DNA, the CDR3 is TGTGCCAGCAAGAAGGACAGGGCATTCCACGAGCAGTACTTC. Drawing the rest from reference TRBV2 and TRBJ2-7, the complete variable domain is EPEVTQTPSHQVTQMGQEVILRCVPISNHLYFYWYRQILGQKVEFLVSFYNNEISEKSEIFDDQFSVERPDGSNFTLKIRSTKLEDSAMYFCASKKDRAFHEQYFGPGTRLTVT.

The chain couples TRBV4-2 to TRBJ2-7; D gene uncertain. The length of the CDR3 is 13 residues. Trimming pared 4 bases from V and 2 bases from J, leaving 9 bases between. Germline V lookup: CDR1 LGHNA, CDR2 YNFKEQ. The CDR3 sequence is CASSRDLAYEQYF. DNA for the CDR3: TGTGCCAGCAGCCGAGACTTAGCCTACGAGCAGTACTTC.

The chain is built from TRBV2 and TRBJ1-4; maybe TRBD1 (5 bases). Germline-derived CDR1 and CDR2 are SNHLY and FYNNEI. This CDR3 has 13 residues. V gave up 9 bases and J gave up 8 bases, with 16 bases separating them. DNA of the CDR3: TGTGCCAGACGGGGGGGGGAAGGAGAAAAACTGTTTTTT. It specifies CARRGGEGEKLFF.

The rearrangement links TRBV10-1 to TRBJ2-7; the match to TRBD1 covers 8 bases. V dropped 7 bases and J dropped 0; count of bases not matched to a gene: 8. CDR3 size: 15 residues. Germline CDR1 and CDR2: WNHNN and SYGVQD (reference sequence). CDR3 sequence (DNA): TGCGCCAGCAACGACCCCGGGACAGGCTCCTACGAGCAGTACTTC. This translates into CASNDPGTGSYEQYF.

V is TRBV6-5 and J is TRBJ2-7, with 7 bases fitting TRBD2. V dropped 6 bases and J dropped 4; count of bases not matched to a gene: 6. CDR1 MNHEY and CDR2 SVGAGI come from the germline V gene. This CDR3 has 13 amino acids. The CDR3 region is CASRPGTIYEQYF. The DNA of the CDR3 is TGTGCCAGCAGGCCCGGGACTATTTACGAGCAGTACTTC.

The chain combines TRBV25-1 with TRBJ2-5, with TRBD2 matching over 9 bases. The CDR3 sequence is 15 residues long. V gave up 3 bases and J gave up 1 base; unmatched junction bases: 3. Germline loops: CDR1 MGHDK, CDR2 SYGVNS. The CDR3 sequence: CASSDAGGPQETQYF. Written as DNA, the CDR3 is TGTGCCAGCAGTGATGCGGGAGGGCCCCAAGAGACCCAGTACTTC.

CDR3 in DNA: TGTGCCAGCAGTTCGGGGGGCGGGACATTCTCCTACGAGCAGTACTTC. Amino acids: CASSSGGGTFSYEQYF. V is TRBV6-5 and J is TRBJ2-7; TRBD2 is a possible D gene (7 bases). Looked up from germline, CDR1 is MNHEY and CDR2 is SVGAGI. The ends were cut back, 4 bases at V and 0 bases at J, with 16 bases in the middle. This CDR3 has 16 residues.

The chain links TRBV5-1 to TRBJ2-5; D ambiguous. V dropped 0 bases and J dropped 5 bases, with 17 bases sitting between them. The CDR3 sequence is 16 residues long. Germline CDR1 and CDR2: SGHRS and YFSETQ. In nucleotides, the CDR3 is TGCGCCAGCAGCTTGGGGGGTCTGCGGCCTTGGGAGACCCAGTACTTC. It codes for CASSLGGLRPWETQYF.

This clone was seen once. V usage is TRBV5-1 and J usage is TRBJ2-2; a weak D match, TRBD2 (5 bases). Trimming stripped 4 bases from V and 6 bases from J, with 10 bases between. Per the germline V gene, CDR1 is SGHRS and CDR2 is YFSETQ. The CDR3 is 13 amino acids. The CDR3 loop is CASSLDWSGELFF. CDR3 bases: TGCGCCAGCAGCCTGGACTGGTCCGGGGAGCTGTTTTTT.

The V and J genes are TRBV28 and TRBJ2-7, with a weak D call TRBD1 (6 bases). V lost 3 bases and J lost 1, with 7 bases in between. This CDR3 contains 13 residues. CDR1 and CDR2 from the germline V gene are MDHEN and SYDVKM. The CDR3 nucleotides are TGTGCCAGCAGTTTGGACAGTTCCTACGAGCAGTACTTC. As protein: CASSLDSSYEQYF.

V and J are TRBV3-1 (or the pseudogene TRBV3-2) and TRBJ2-7; D is ambiguous. This CDR3 contains 12 residues. CDR1 is LGHDT and CDR2 is YNNKEL in the germline V gene (reference sequence). The germline V and J ends were trimmed by 4 bases and 5 bases, with 9 bases remaining between them. CDR3 coding DNA: TGTGCCAGCAGCCTGCGGCCCCACGAGCAGTACTTC. This sequence encodes CASSLRPHEQYF.

This clone showed up just a few times. V is TRBV30 and J is TRBJ2-7; D perhaps matches TRBD2 (5 bases). V was trimmed by 5 bases and J by 2 bases, leaving 19 bases between them. The CDR3 runs 15 residues. The germline CDR1 and CDR2 sequences are GTSNPN and SVGIG (reference sequence). The CDR3 sequence: CAWGGPGSGTYEQYF. DNA for the CDR3: TGTGCCTGGGGAGGCCCGGGGAGTGGTACCTACGAGCAGTACTTC.

This clone was recorded a few times. This chain connects TRBV7-9 to TRBJ1-2; D not resolved. V lost 3 bases and J lost 4, with 21 bases in between. The CDR3 runs to 17 residues. CDR1 is SEHNR and CDR2 is FQNEAQ in the germline V gene (reference sequence). The CDR3 DNA follows: TGTGCCAGCAGCTTTAGTTGGCCGGAGATTGGGGTCTATGGCTACACCTTC. This sequence encodes CASSFSWPEIGVYGYTF.

This chain connects TRBV18 to TRBJ1-1, with D perhaps TRBD1 (6 bases). V gave up 3 bases and J gave up 0 bases, with 14 bases separating them. This CDR3 has 16 amino acids. The V gene's germline CDR1 is KGHSH and CDR2 LQKENI. For the CDR3, the DNA is TGTGCCAGCTCACCGAGACAGGCAGGAATGAACACTGAAGCTTTCTTT. The encoded protein is CASSPRQAGMNTEAFF.

The chain has TRBV29-1 and TRBJ2-7, with TRBD2 matching over 8 bases. This CDR3 region has 13 residues. Germline trimming cut 5 bases from V and 2 bases from J; bases unmatched to any gene: 5. Germline V gives CDR1 SQVTM, CDR2 ANQGSEA. CDR3: CSVLLAGPYEQYF. The CDR3 coding sequence is TGCAGCGTTTTGCTAGCGGGTCCCTACGAGCAGTACTTC.

In its sample, this clone was seen once. The chain couples TRBV3-1 (or the pseudogene TRBV3-2) to TRBJ1-1; tentative D call: TRBD1 (6 bases). The CDR3 is made up of 12 amino acids. V was shortened by 5 bases and J by 3 bases, with 7 bases between the two germline ends. Per germline, CDR1 LGHDT and CDR2 YNNKEL (reference sequence). The CDR3 coding sequence is TGTGCCAGCAGCAGGGGGTACACTGAAGCTTTCTTT. Its protein product is CASSRGYTEAFF.

This clone was recorded once. V and J are TRBV7-2 and TRBJ1-5; D is possibly TRBD1 (5 bases). In germline, CDR1 is SGHTA, CDR2 FQGNSA. Trimming pared 5 bases from V and 7 bases from J, leaving 12 bases between. This CDR3 region has 13 residues. The CDR3 nucleotides read TGTGCCAGCAGCCCCCGCGGGGACCAGCCCCAGCATTTT. Residues: CASSPRGDQPQHF. Combining the CDR3 with reference TRBV7-2 and TRBJ1-5 gives the whole variable domain GAGVSQSPSNKVTEKGKDVELRCDPISGHTALYWYRQSLGQGLEFLIYFQGNSAPDKSGLPSDRFSAERTGGSVSTLTIQRTQQEDSAVYLCASSPRGDQPQHFGDGTRLSIL.

The chain recombines TRBV28 with TRBJ2-1; 7 bases agree with TRBD2. Per germline, CDR1 MDHEN and CDR2 SYDVKM. The V and J ends lost 2 bases and 8 bases, in that order; junction bases with no gene match: 12. This CDR3 spans 16 amino acids. The CDR3 sequence: CASSLTPLAVGYEQFF. Here the CDR3 DNA reads TGTGCCAGCAGTTTAACCCCCCTAGCGGTAGGCTATGAGCAGTTCTTC.

The chain employs TRBV20-1 and TRBJ1-2, with D perhaps TRBD1 (6 bases). The germline gives CDR1 DFQATT, CDR2 SNEGSKA (reference sequence). The CDR3 contains 11 residues. V was cut by 5 bases and J by 8 bases, with 12 bases left in between. CDR3 in DNA: TGCAGTGCTCACAGGGATGAGGGCTACACCTTC. This codes for CSAHRDEGYTF.

The chain joins TRBV5-5 to TRBJ2-1; TRBD2 agrees at 12 bases. This CDR3 has 17 residues. Germline V gene sequence: CDR1 SGHKS, CDR2 YYEKEE (reference sequence). Trimming took 4 bases from V and 3 from J; bases not matched to a gene: 8. CDR3 nucleotides: TGTGCCAGCAGCCCAGTACTAGCGGGAGGAAACTACAATGAGCAGTTCTTC. It yields the protein CASSPVLAGGNYNEQFF.

The gene calls are TRBV28 and TRBJ1-1; tentatively, D is TRBD1 (5 bases). V was pared by 5 bases and J by 2 bases, with 12 bases between. Germline V CDR1 and CDR2: MDHEN, SYDVKM. The CDR3 extends over 14 amino acids. The CDR3 is CASSPGQTNTEAFF. DNA for the CDR3: TGTGCCAGCAGTCCCGGACAAACCAACACTGAAGCTTTCTTT.

The V call is TRBV5-1, the J call TRBJ1-3, with 7 positions matching TRBD1. Trimming at V came to 0 bases and at J to 4 bases, leaving 7 bases not matched to a gene. The V gene's germline CDR1 is SGHRS and CDR2 YFSETQ. The CDR3 extends over 16 amino acids. The CDR3: CASSLGGGKAGNTIYF. DNA for the CDR3: TGCGCCAGCAGCTTGGGAGGGGGCAAAGCCGGAAACACCATATATTTT.

The genes are TRBV12-3 or TRBV12-4 and TRBJ1-2; D uncertain. The V gene lost 3 bases and the J gene lost 8 bases, with 10 bases spanning the gap. This CDR3 has 12 residues. Written as DNA, the CDR3 is TGTGCCAGCAGTTTGACCATTTTGGGCTACACCTTC. This sequence encodes CASSLTILGYTF.

In DNA form, the CDR3 reads TGCAGTGCTAGTACCGGGCCGAATGGCTACACCTTC. Translated, it gives CSASTGPNGYTF. The genes are TRBV20-1 and TRBJ1-2; D is undetermined. Germline lookup yields CDR1 DFQATT and CDR2 SNEGSKA (reference sequence). This CDR3 is 12 amino acids long. V lost 3 bases, J lost 6 bases, and 11 bases lay in between.

The V call is TRBV27, the J call TRBJ1-5; unclear D gene. V lost 2 bases and J lost 2, with 7 bases in between. The germline V gene encodes CDR1 MNHEY and CDR2 SMNVEV (reference sequence). The CDR3 contains 14 residues. In DNA form, the CDR3 reads TGTGCCAGCAGTTTAGGGGTTCGCAATCAGCCCCAGCATTTT. Amino acids: CASSLGVRNQPQHF.

This CDR3 is CASSSGTGGGIVGYTF. CDR3 nucleotides: TGTGCCAGCAGTTCCGGGACAGGGGGCGGAATTGTCGGCTACACCTTC. The chain uses TRBV27 and TRBJ1-2; 12 bases line up with TRBD1. The CDR3 runs to 16 residues. V shed 4 bases, J shed 8 bases, and the junction held 11 bases outside the gene matches. Per germline, CDR1 MNHEY and CDR2 SMNVEV (reference sequence).

The chain has TRBV27 and TRBJ1-2; 11 bases line up with TRBD1. CDR3 size: 14 residues. The V gene end was trimmed by 6 bases and the J gene end by 4 bases; junction bases not matched to a gene: 4. CDR1 is MNHEY, CDR2 SMNVEV, per germline (reference sequence). The CDR3 DNA follows: TGTGCCAGCAGAGCCGGGACAGGGGGCTATGGCTACACCTTC. The encoded protein is CASRAGTGGYGYTF.

The chain carries TRBV5-4 and TRBJ2-7; no reliable D call. The germline V gene has CDR1 SGHNT and CDR2 YYREEE (reference sequence). The ends were cut back, 0 bases at V and 5 bases at J, with 12 bases in the middle. This CDR3 comprises 14 residues. CDR3 coding DNA: TGTGCCAGCAGCTTGGCAGGATACGACGACGAGCAGTACTTC. Translating gives CASSLAGYDDEQYF.

This rearrangement joins TRBV5-1 to TRBJ2-7; D unresolved. The germline V gene has CDR1 SGHRS and CDR2 YFSETQ. V was clipped by 1 base and J by 1 base, with 3 bases between them. CDR3 size: 12 residues. CDR3 in DNA: TGCGCCAGCAGCTTGATATCCTACGAGCAGTACTTC. This translates into CASSLISYEQYF.

This chain links TRBV28 with TRBJ2-1, with D maybe TRBD2 (7 bases). V shed 5 bases and J shed 7 bases, with 27 bases lying between them. The CDR3 consists of 18 residues. Looked up from germline, CDR1 is MDHEN and CDR2 is SYDVKM. CDR3 residues: CASSPSLGGGGGRNEQFF. The CDR3 coding sequence is TGTGCCAGCAGTCCATCCCTGGGCGGGGGAGGGGGTCGAAATGAGCAGTTCTTC. Variable domain in full (rest from reference TRBV28 and TRBJ2-1): DVKVTQSSRYLVKRTGEKVFLECVQDMDHENMFWYRQDPGLGLRLIYFSYDVKMKEKGDIPEGYSVSREKKERFSLILESASTNQTSMYLCASSPSLGGGGGRNEQFFGPGTRLTVL.